The 8 T cell receptor beta chains in this list originate from one sample, sequenced in a study of blood T cell repertoires in COVID-19. Profiling relied on immunoSEQ multiplex PCR, and the TCRdb table lists in-frame clones only, not all of them. This table has fewer than 300,000 clones, roughly 83% appearing once. The sequencing input was peripheral blood. All receptors derive from a human donor with COVID-19, enrolled during active disease. The donor label of this sample is uncertain.

The chain has TRBV5-6 and TRBJ1-4; 11 bases match TRBD1. The CDR3 runs to 16 residues. Germline V gives CDR1 SGHDT, CDR2 YYEEEE. V shed 3 bases and J 5 bases; nucleotides not matched to a gene: 6. CDR3 residues: CASSWDRGRRNEKLFF. Written as DNA, the CDR3 is TGTGCCAGCAGCTGGGACAGGGGGAGACGGAATGAAAAACTGTTTTTT.

This chain joins TRBV28 and TRBJ2-6; tentatively, D is TRBD2 (6 bases). The CDR3 covers 20 residues. The V end lost 6 bases, the J end lost 0 bases, and 24 bases lay between the germline ends. Germline lookup yields CDR1 MDHEN and CDR2 SYDVKM. CDR3: CASSGGTLFTTYSGANVLTF. In DNA, the CDR3 is TGTGCCAGCAGCGGCGGGACTCTCTTTACAACTTACTCTGGGGCCAACGTCCTGACTTTC.

This clone was seen a single time. This chain links TRBV5-1 with TRBJ2-4, with D perhaps matching TRBD1 (6 bases). The CDR3 covers 13 residues. The V end lost 0 bases, the J end lost 6 bases, and 7 bases lay between the germline ends. Germline CDR1 is SGHRS and CDR2 is YFSETQ. The CDR3 is CASSLDRVNIQYF. In nucleotides, the CDR3 is TGCGCCAGCAGCTTGGACAGGGTAAACATTCAGTACTTC. The whole variable domain, remainder taken from reference TRBV5-1 and TRBJ2-4, is KAGVTQTPRYLIKTRGQQVTLSCSPISGHRSVSWYQQTPGQGLQFLFEYFSETQRNKGNFPGRFSGRQFSNSRSEMNVSTLELGDSALYLCASSLDRVNIQYFGAGTRLSVL.

This clone has only a few counts. Other DNA sequences from this sample encode an identical CDR3 as well. The chain couples TRBV7-3 to TRBJ2-2; D is unresolved. V lost 3 bases and J 3 bases, leaving 5 bases between the germline ends. This CDR3 comprises 13 residues. CDR1 is SGHTA and CDR2 is FQGTGA in the germline V gene. As DNA, the CDR3 is TGTGCCAGCAGCTTGAGCGACACCGGGGAGCTGTTTTTT. Encoded protein: CASSLSDTGELFF.

Only one count was recorded for this clone. Other DNA sequences of this sample code for an identical CDR3. The chain has TRBV30 and TRBJ1-1; TRBD1 matches 8 bases. The CDR3 extends over 14 amino acids. The V segment lost 0 bases and the J segment 1 base; nucleotides outside the gene matches: 1. CDR1 and CDR2 from the germline V gene are GTSNPN and SVGIG (reference sequence). In nucleotides, the CDR3 is TGTGCCTGGAGTGTCGACAGGGGGAACACTGAAGCTTTCTTT. Translating gives CAWSVDRGNTEAFF.

This clone occurred a few times. The rearrangement links TRBV5-5 to TRBJ1-5; D gene unclear. The CDR3 loop spans 13 amino acids. Germline CDR1 and CDR2: SGHKS and YYEKEE (reference sequence). The V end was cut by 4 bases, the J end by 2 bases, with 7 bases between. The CDR3 coding sequence is TGTGCCAGCAGCACAGTCGGCAATCAGCCCCAGCATTTT. It is translated as CASSTVGNQPQHF.

This clone occurred once. V gene TRBV13 combines with J gene TRBJ2-7; D unresolved. There are 15 residues in the CDR3. Germline lookup yields CDR1 PRHDT and CDR2 FYEKMQ (reference sequence). Trimming cost V 0 bases and J 2 bases, with 11 bases left between them. CDR3 loop: CASSLGGSLAYEQYF. The CDR3 region has the DNA TGTGCCAGCAGCTTAGGTGGTAGCTTGGCCTACGAGCAGTACTTC. Based on the CDR3 plus reference TRBV13 and TRBJ2-7, the full variable domain is AAGVIQSPRHLIKEKRETATLKCYPIPRHDTVYWYQQGPGQDPQFLISFYEKMQSDKGSIPDRFSAQQFSDYHSELNMSSLELGDSALYFCASSLGGSLAYEQYFGPGTRLTVT.

The chain carries TRBV24-1 and TRBJ2-2, with 8 bases aligning to TRBD1. Trimming took 4 bases from V and 2 from J; bases not matched to a gene: 8. CDR3 length equals 17 residues. Germline assignment: CDR1 KGHDR and CDR2 SFDVKD. CDR3 loop: CATSDLRQGRNTGELFF. In DNA, the CDR3 is TGTGCCACCAGTGACCTAAGACAGGGGCGAAACACCGGGGAGCTGTTTTTT.